This entry concerns a single TCR beta chain. Repertoires were generated with immunoSEQ multiplex PCR, while TCRdb's copy carries only in-frame clones and drops some. The sample has 120,000 to 150,000 clones; 70% to 90% are singletons. CDR1 and CDR2 from the germline V gene are LGHDT and YNNKEL (reference sequence). The CDR3 contains 13 residues. The V end lost 1 base, the J end lost 2 bases, and 6 bases lay between the germline ends. These data are taken from a study of blood T cell repertoires in COVID-19. Study in general: The United States, Italy and Spain supplied acute and convalescent COVID-19 samples.

The V and J genes are TRBV3-1 (or the pseudogene TRBV3-2) and TRBJ2-7; D call uncertain. This clonotype was obtained from a woman aged 60 to 75 with COVID-19, enrolled during active disease. What was sequenced was peripheral blood. Here the CDR3 DNA reads TGTGCCAGCAGCCAAGCTATGACCTACGAGCAGTACTTC. It encodes CASSQAMTYEQYF.